This T cell receptor beta chain emerged from a study of blood T cell repertoires in COVID-19. Study information: The analysed material was cDNA or gDNA that came from T cells, B-cell-depleted T cells, or PBMCs.

Per the original data handling: Nucleated cell number was recorded as an estimate derived from reference gene primer amplification. Profiled with immunoSEQ multiplex PCR; TCRdb holds only in-frame clones, not every one. The V and J calls and clone size were taken over from that table, and D and trimming were inferred from the DNA. The data hold 300,000 to 350,000 clones, with about 90% observed a single time. Clinical history as reported by participants underpinned cohort assignment. This CDR3 spans 13 amino acids. The germline CDR1 and CDR2 sequences are SQVTM and ANQGSEA. Germline trimming cut 4 bases from V and 7 bases from J; bases unmatched to any gene: 6.

Sequenced material: PBMCs or T cells enriched from blood (not recorded which). This sequence originates from a woman in her twenties or thirties who had been exposed to COVID-19. The chain has TRBV29-1 and TRBJ1-4, with TRBD1 identical over 7 bases. Written as DNA, the CDR3 is TGCAGCGTTGCGCAGGGGGGAGGTGAAAAACTGTTTTTT. Its translation: CSVAQGGGEKLFF.